These 23 T cell receptor beta chains came from one sample sequenced in a study of control samples from healthy donors and cancer patients. The method was immunoSEQ multiplex PCR; TCRdb's version includes in-frame clones alone and lacks a portion of them. The sample yields 85,000 to 120,000 clones, approximately 90% seen once. The sample taken for sequencing was blood. These receptors were taken from a woman younger than 35 in good health.

The chain couples TRBV30 to TRBJ2-5; a weak D match, TRBD1 (7 bases). The germline CDR1 and CDR2 sequences are GTSNPN and SVGIG (reference sequence). This CDR3 comprises 15 residues. V shed 0 bases and J shed 3 bases, with 14 bases lying between them. CDR3 loop: CAWSVRRGRKETQYF. The CDR3 nucleotides read TGTGCCTGGAGTGTACGGAGGGGGCGCAAAGAGACCCAGTACTTC.

This rearrangement joins TRBV28 to TRBJ1-6, with unresolved D. Germline-derived CDR1 and CDR2 are MDHEN and SYDVKM. This CDR3 has 16 amino acids. V was clipped by 4 bases and J by 10 bases, with 20 bases between them. The CDR3 here is CASSSPRGIGSSPLHF. The CDR3 DNA sequence: TGTGCCAGCAGTTCCCCTCGAGGTATTGGGAGCTCACCCCTCCACTTT.

The chain uses TRBV6-5 and TRBJ2-7; D is perhaps TRBD1 (5 bases). Looked up from germline, CDR1 is MNHEY and CDR2 is SVGAGI. Trimming left V 4 bases short and J 4 bases short, with 11 bases between. This CDR3 contains 13 residues. CDR3 nucleotide sequence: TGTGCCAGCAGTTTAGGTGACAGTTACGAGCAGTACTTC. Its protein is CASSLGDSYEQYF.

This chain links TRBV4-1 with TRBJ2-3; 10 bases match TRBD1. J was trimmed by 4 bases and V by 3 bases; bases with no gene match: 4. There are 15 residues in the CDR3. Germline assignment: CDR1 MGHRA and CDR2 YSYEKL. The DNA of the CDR3 is TGCGCCAGCAGCCACTCTGGACAGGGGGCAGATACGCAGTATTTT. Its protein product is CASSHSGQGADTQYF.

The V call is TRBV6-1, the J call TRBJ2-5; D unclear. Germline assignment: CDR1 MNHNS and CDR2 SASEGT. Trimming shortened V by 6 bases and J by 5 bases, and 7 bases separated the two germline ends. This CDR3 has 11 amino acids. DNA for the CDR3: TGTGCCAGCAGCTACATGGAGACCCAGTACTTC. This encodes CASSYMETQYF.

This CDR3 reads CASNQGAGSYNEQFF. Written as DNA, the CDR3 is TGTGCCAGCAACCAGGGGGCTGGGTCCTACAATGAGCAGTTCTTC. The chain employs TRBV7-9 and TRBJ2-1, with TRBD1 matching 8 bases. This CDR3 region has 15 residues. In germline, CDR1 is SEHNR, CDR2 FQNEAQ (reference sequence). The junction had 6 bases not matched to a gene; V was cut back by 7 bases and J by 1 base.

The rearrangement uses TRBV3-1 (or the pseudogene TRBV3-2) and TRBJ1-3, with D tentatively TRBD1 (5 bases). The CDR3 covers 15 residues. Trimming removed 1 base at V and 2 bases at J, with 9 bases between. Germline CDR1 reads LGHDT; CDR2 reads YNNKEL (reference sequence). The CDR3 loop is CASSQGGGTGNTIYF. The CDR3 coding sequence is TGTGCCAGCAGCCAAGGTGGGGGGACTGGAAACACCATATATTTT.

The chain employs TRBV12-3 or TRBV12-4 and TRBJ2-3; 8 bases are shared with TRBD1. The CDR3 covers 13 residues. Germline trimming cut 8 bases from V and 2 bases from J; bases unmatched to any gene: 3. The CDR3 DNA follows: TGTGCCAGCCAGGGGGCTTACACAGATACGCAGTATTTT. Residues: CASQGAYTDTQYF.

V is TRBV11-3 and J is TRBJ2-4; TRBD2 might be the D (5 bases). V lost 5 bases to trimming and J lost 9 bases, with 14 bases between them. This CDR3 has 13 amino acids. Germline CDR1 reads SGHNT; CDR2 reads YENEEA. Written as DNA, the CDR3 is TGTGCCAGCAGCCCGGAAGGAGAGGGCATTCAGTACTTC. Translated: CASSPEGEGIQYF.

The chain recombines TRBV11-3 with TRBJ2-7; D is uncertain. CDR1 is SGHNT, CDR2 YENEEA, per germline. The CDR3 spans 11 residues. Deletions cut 0 bases from V and 4 bases from J, with 1 base between. CDR3 region: CASSLDYEQYF. CDR3 sequence (DNA): TGTGCCAGCAGCTTAGATTACGAGCAGTACTTC.

The chain has TRBV28 and TRBJ1-6; D not certain. Trimming cost V 3 bases and J 0 bases, with 12 bases left between them. Germline V gene sequence: CDR1 MDHEN, CDR2 SYDVKM. CDR3 length equals 17 residues. CDR3 residues: CASSFWAAFSYNSPLHF. In DNA, the CDR3 is TGTGCCAGCAGTTTTTGGGCCGCCTTCTCCTATAATTCACCCCTCCACTTT.

The CDR3 bases are TGTGCCAGCAGCTTAAAGGCAGGGGGGTTTCGATATGGCTACACCTTC. This codes for CASSLKAGGFRYGYTF. V and J are TRBV7-9 and TRBJ1-2, with 7 positions matching TRBD1. J gave up 5 bases and V 2 bases, and 11 bases lay outside the gene matches. The CDR3 has 16 amino acids. Germline values: CDR1 SEHNR, CDR2 FQNEAQ (reference sequence).

The rearrangement joins TRBV7-9 to TRBJ1-4, with a possible D match to TRBD1 (6 bases). The CDR3 extends over 17 amino acids. Trimming cost V 5 bases and J 0 bases, with 16 bases left between them. Germline V gene lookup returns CDR1 SEHNR and CDR2 FQNEAQ (reference sequence). The CDR3 protein is CASSAGQRIATNEKLFF. CDR3 in DNA: TGTGCCAGCAGCGCAGGACAGCGAATTGCAACTAATGAAAAACTGTTTTTT.

This chain joins TRBV9 and TRBJ1-5; unclear D gene. The germline V gene encodes CDR1 SGDLS and CDR2 YYNGEE. Deletions cut 3 bases from V and 7 bases from J, with 11 bases between. CDR3 length: 13 residues. CDR3 in amino acids: CASSAYNNQPQHF. The CDR3 nucleotides read TGTGCCAGCAGCGCTTACAACAACCAGCCCCAGCATTTT.

The gene calls are TRBV15 and TRBJ1-5; possibly TRBD1 for D (5 bases). The V gene lost 9 bases and the J gene lost 0 bases, with 9 bases spanning the gap. This CDR3 region has 13 residues. Germline V CDR1 and CDR2: LNHNV, YYDKDF (reference sequence). The CDR3 here is CATGVYSNQPQHF. Written as DNA, the CDR3 is TGTGCCACAGGGGTTTATAGCAATCAGCCCCAGCATTTT.

This chain uses TRBV15 with TRBJ1-4; no firm D call. Trimming removed 3 bases from V and 0 bases from J, with 14 bases in between. From germline, CDR1 is LNHNV and CDR2 YYDKDF (reference sequence). The length of the CDR3 is 17 residues. CDR3 region: CATSSPDKGATNEKLFF. The CDR3, as DNA: TGTGCCACCAGCAGCCCAGACAAGGGAGCAACTAATGAAAAACTGTTTTTT.

This clone was seen once. The chain links TRBV28 to TRBJ1-2, with D possibly being TRBD1 (5 bases). Germline CDR1 is MDHEN and CDR2 is SYDVKM. The CDR3 covers 14 residues. V shed 7 bases and J shed 3 bases, with 15 bases lying between them. CDR3 residues: CASTSPDIYYGYTF. As DNA, the CDR3 is TGTGCCAGCACCTCCCCGGACATTTACTATGGCTACACCTTC.

The J gene is TRBJ2-1, the V gene TRBV21-1; the tabulated D call, TRBD2, remains unverified against the DNA. TRBV21-1 is listed as a pseudogene. This CDR3 has 18 amino acids. The CDR3 reads CASLLALAGVHSYNEQFF. Here the CDR3 DNA reads TGTGCCAGCCTCTTGGCACTAGCGGGAGTTCACTCCTACAATGAGCAGTTCTTC.

The chain employs TRBV7-3 and TRBJ2-7; a weak D match, TRBD2 (6 bases). The CDR3 consists of 16 residues. The V gene's germline CDR1 is SGHTA and CDR2 FQGTGA. With 1 base removed from V and 0 bases from J, the gap between germline ends came to 13 bases. In nucleotides, the CDR3 is TGTGCCAGCAGCTTAAGGGGCGGGGTAAGCTCCTACGAGCAGTACTTC. Its protein product is CASSLRGGVSSYEQYF. The whole variable domain, filled in from reference TRBV7-3 and TRBJ2-7, reads GAGVSQTPSNKVTEKGKYVELRCDPISGHTALYWYRQSLGQGPEFLIYFQGTGAADDSGLPNDRFFAVRPEGSVSTLKIQRTERGDSAVYLCASSLRGGVSSYEQYFGPGTRLTVT.

The chain employs TRBV5-5 and TRBJ1-2, with 7 bases lining up with TRBD1. CDR3 length equals 15 residues. V was clipped by 0 bases and J by 4 bases; unmatched bases: 6. Germline values: CDR1 SGHKS, CDR2 YYEKEE (reference sequence). CDR3 in amino acids: CASSLDTGAGYGYTF. The CDR3 DNA reads TGTGCCAGCAGCTTGGACACAGGGGCTGGCTATGGCTACACCTTC.

The rearrangement uses TRBV7-9 and TRBJ1-2, with 7 bases matching TRBD1. The CDR3 is 15 amino acids. With 2 bases clipped from V and 4 bases from J, the junction kept 7 bases outside the gene matches. Germline values: CDR1 SEHNR, CDR2 FQNEAQ (reference sequence). The CDR3 nucleotides read TGTGCCAGCAGCTTACCGGGACAGACGCTCTATGGCTACACCTTC. It specifies CASSLPGQTLYGYTF.

The genes are TRBV11-2 and TRBJ2-1; 10 positions match TRBD2. Germline assignment: CDR1 SGHAT and CDR2 FQNNGV. Germline trimming cut 0 bases from V and 9 bases from J; bases unmatched to any gene: 8. The CDR3 runs 16 residues. The CDR3 region is CASSLEFLAGAIEQFF. As DNA, the CDR3 is TGTGCCAGCAGCTTAGAGTTTCTAGCGGGAGCTATTGAGCAGTTCTTC.

Only one count was recorded for this clone. J is TRBJ1-2 and V is TRBV10-2, with D hard to call. CDR1 is WSHSY and CDR2 is SAAADI in the germline V gene. V was clipped by 4 bases and J by 6 bases, with 6 bases between them. This CDR3 spans 11 amino acids. The DNA of the CDR3 is TGCGCCAGCAGTGCACTCGATGGCTACACCTTC. It is translated as CASSALDGYTF.